Below, one T cell receptor (beta chain) is given with its context. This specimen belongs to a study of control samples from healthy donors and cancer patients. Some clones are missing from TCRdb's copy, which holds only in-frame ones; the method was immunoSEQ multiplex PCR. The table has 95,000 to 150,000 clones, around 87% seen once. CDR3 length equals 16 residues. Trimming removed 4 bases from V and 2 bases from J, with 15 bases in between. Germline loops: CDR1 SGHRS, CDR2 YFSETQ. This clonotype originated in a man aged 30 to 39 in good health. The sequenced sample consisted of blood. This chain uses TRBV5-1 with TRBJ1-4, with TRBD1 as a possible D gene (5 bases). This CDR3 reads CASSPRPGPTNEKLFF. The CDR3 DNA reads as TGCGCCAGCAGCCCTAGGCCGGGACCCACTAATGAAAAACTGTTTTTT.